The entry that follows covers one T cell receptor (beta chain) sequence. The antigen remains undetermined. Germline V CDR1 and CDR2: SGHTA, FQGNSA. This CDR3 spans 14 amino acids. V dropped 5 bases and J dropped 1; count of bases not matched to a gene: 3. The source of the sample is a study of T cell responses to AZD1222 COVID-19 vaccine. General observations from the study: White British donors predominated, females outnumbered males, and clonal diversity was possibly underestimated. Spike-specific TCR breadth and depth rose after two AZD1222 doses.

Assay: immunoSEQ multiplex PCR; the TCRdb copy retains only in-frame clones and omits some. The data hold tens of thousands of clones, with roughly 85% observed a single time. This receptor was identified in an adult in good health. This sequence joins TRBV7-2 and TRBJ2-3; 7 bases line up with TRBD1. Here the sequenced sample was peripheral blood, taken on day 0 of AZD1222 vaccination. The CDR3 protein is CASSPGQGTDTQYF. Here the CDR3 DNA reads TGTGCCAGCAGCCCCGGACAGGGCACAGATACGCAGTATTTT.